The rows below give T cell receptor beta chains drawn from one sample of a study of shared clonotypes between healthy human individuals. Only in-frame clones appear in the TCRdb table, and some are missing; sequencing was by immunoSEQ multiplex PCR. The data contain 2 million to 2.5 million clones, 92% of them seen just once; the ten biggest clones take up 0.37%. Sequences were obtained from naive CD4+ T cells from PBMCs. These receptors were obtained from a man aged 18-30 years in good health. Some clones in this sample may be carry-over from other donors' samples. Both conserved end residues are part of each CDR3. A D gene is named only where the DNA matches it firmly. Clone size appears in some rows only: once, few, many, or a class for an expanded clone.

CDR3 DNA	CDR3 protein	V gene	J gene	D gene	clone size
TGCAGCGTTGGTTTAGGTTTTCTCTCTAATGAAAAACTGTTTTTT	CSVGLGFLSNEKLFF	TRBV29-1	TRBJ1-4	NA	NA
TGCGCCAGCAGCCAAGATCTCGGGGCCTACAATGAGCAGTTCTTC	CASSQDLGAYNEQFF	TRBV4-3	TRBJ2-1	NA	NA
TGTGCCAGCAGCTTAGCGGGGGGGGAGACCCAGTACTTC	CASSLAGGETQYF	TRBV5-4	TRBJ2-5	TRBD2	NA
TGTGCCAGCAGCTTTGGACGGTCTTCCCGGTCTTACGGCTACACCTTC	CASSFGRSSRSYGYTF	TRBV7-8	TRBJ1-2	NA	NA
TGTGCCAGCAGTTCCACAGGGGATCCCTACAATGAGCAGTTCTTC	CASSSTGDPYNEQFF	TRBV28	TRBJ2-1	TRBD1	NA
TGTGCCAGCAGTTCCGGGACAGGGCTGTCGAAAGATACGCAGTATTTT	CASSSGTGLSKDTQYF	TRBV6-6	TRBJ2-3	TRBD1	NA
TGTGCCAGCAGCTTCTTACTAGCGGACTACAATGAGCAGTTCTTC	CASSFLLADYNEQFF	TRBV7-2	TRBJ2-1	TRBD2	NA
TGCGCCAGCAGTGGGGCAGATACGCAGTATTTT	CASSGADTQYF	TRBV10-1	TRBJ2-3	NA	NA
TGTGCCAGCAGCGTAGTGGCGGGAGGGCCGGAAGAGACCCAGTACTTC	CASSVVAGGPEETQYF	TRBV9	TRBJ2-5	TRBD2	NA
TGTGCCAGCAGCTTAATCAGTGGGTCCTACAATGAGCAGTTCTTC	CASSLISGSYNEQFF	TRBV7-6	TRBJ2-1	NA	NA
TGTGCCAGCAGCTTAGGTCACCATCTCGAGGGTGGCTACACCTTC	CASSLGHHLEGGYTF	TRBV11-2	TRBJ1-2	NA	NA
TGTGCCAGCAGTTTATGGGAAGACAATGAGCAGTTCTTC	CASSLWEDNEQFF	TRBV28	TRBJ2-1	NA	NA
TGCGCCAGCAGCCCCGGAGGGGCTCAAGAGACCCAGTACTTC	CASSPGGAQETQYF	TRBV5-1	TRBJ2-5	NA	NA
TGTGCCAGCCAATGGGCGGGTACAGATACGCAGTATTTT	CASQWAGTDTQYF	TRBV27	TRBJ2-3	NA	NA
TGCGCCAGCAGCTTGGTAATTGGACCCTTCACCGGGGAGCTGTTTTTT	CASSLVIGPFTGELFF	TRBV5-1	TRBJ2-2	NA	NA
TGTGCCAGTAGCCCCTGGGCATCCCCGAGGCAGCCCCAGCATTTT	CASSPWASPRQPQHF	TRBV19	TRBJ1-5	NA	few
TGTGCCATCAGTGTACAGGGGACCTACGAGCAGTACTTC	CAISVQGTYEQYF	TRBV10-3	TRBJ2-7	TRBD1	NA
TGCAGCGCCAAAATCGGACGGGAGGGTTACACAGATACGCAGTATTTT	CSAKIGREGYTDTQYF	TRBV29-1	TRBJ2-3	TRBD2	NA
TGTGCCAGCTTAAGGACAGTTGGCTACACCTTC	CASLRTVGYTF	TRBV2	TRBJ1-2	NA	NA
TGTGCCAGCTCACCTCCGGGTAGCGGGAGTGGCACCGGGGAGCTGTTTTTT	CASSPPGSGSGTGELFF	TRBV18	TRBJ2-2	TRBD2	NA
TGTGCCAGCAGACAGGGGGCTTCTAACTATGGCTACACCTTC	CASRQGASNYGYTF	TRBV6-1	TRBJ1-2	TRBD1	NA
TGCGCCAGCAATACCCCCGGGACCGGCCAAGAGACCCAGTACTTC	CASNTPGTGQETQYF	TRBV5-1	TRBJ2-5	NA	NA
TGTGCCAGCTCACCACTAGGGCAGGGTGATGGAGAAGCTTTCTTT	CASSPLGQGDGEAFF	TRBV18	TRBJ1-1	NA	NA
TGTGCCAGCAGCTTACTAGGCCTGAACACTGAAGCTTTCTTT	CASSLLGLNTEAFF	TRBV7-2	TRBJ1-1	NA	NA
TGCGCCAGCAGCTTGGAGGCCGCGACTGGGGCCAACGTCCTGACTTTC	CASSLEAATGANVLTF	TRBV5-1	TRBJ2-6	NA	NA
TGTGCCATCAGTCCGAGGGACAGTGAATATGGCTACACCTTC	CAISPRDSEYGYTF	TRBV10-3	TRBJ1-2	TRBD1	NA